This T cell receptor (beta chain) was found in a study of blood T cell repertoires in COVID-19. Study-level background: Both acute and convalescent COVID-19 samples were obtained from the United States, Italy and Spain. Nucleic acid was either cDNA or gDNA, and it came from T cells, B-cell-depleted T cells, or PBMCs.

Authors' data handling: Nucleated cell counts were estimated from reference gene primer amplification. Using immunoSEQ multiplex PCR, the repertoire was profiled, and TCRdb retains in-frame clones only, with some absent. From that table come the V and J calls and clone size; the DNA was used to work out D and trimming. Of about 170,000 clones in the sample, under 90% were seen once. The V and J ends lost 7 bases and 7 bases, in that order; junction bases with no gene match: 16. There are 15 residues in the CDR3. Germline V gene sequence: CDR1 SGHRS, CDR2 YFSETQ. This TCR was sampled from a woman aged 80 or over with active or convalescent COVID-19. The material sequenced was peripheral blood. The genes are TRBV5-1 and TRBJ2-7; TRBD2 matches 8 bases. The CDR3 loop is CASSPLAGPGGEQYF. CDR3 DNA sequence: TGCGCCAGCTCTCCTTTAGCGGGGCCTGGGGGGGAGCAGTACTTC. Complete variable domain (other parts from reference TRBV5-1 and TRBJ2-7): KAGVTQTPRYLIKTRGQQVTLSCSPISGHRSVSWYQQTPGQGLQFLFEYFSETQRNKGNFPGRFSGRQFSNSRSEMNVSTLELGDSALYLCASSPLAGPGGEQYFGPGTRLTVT.